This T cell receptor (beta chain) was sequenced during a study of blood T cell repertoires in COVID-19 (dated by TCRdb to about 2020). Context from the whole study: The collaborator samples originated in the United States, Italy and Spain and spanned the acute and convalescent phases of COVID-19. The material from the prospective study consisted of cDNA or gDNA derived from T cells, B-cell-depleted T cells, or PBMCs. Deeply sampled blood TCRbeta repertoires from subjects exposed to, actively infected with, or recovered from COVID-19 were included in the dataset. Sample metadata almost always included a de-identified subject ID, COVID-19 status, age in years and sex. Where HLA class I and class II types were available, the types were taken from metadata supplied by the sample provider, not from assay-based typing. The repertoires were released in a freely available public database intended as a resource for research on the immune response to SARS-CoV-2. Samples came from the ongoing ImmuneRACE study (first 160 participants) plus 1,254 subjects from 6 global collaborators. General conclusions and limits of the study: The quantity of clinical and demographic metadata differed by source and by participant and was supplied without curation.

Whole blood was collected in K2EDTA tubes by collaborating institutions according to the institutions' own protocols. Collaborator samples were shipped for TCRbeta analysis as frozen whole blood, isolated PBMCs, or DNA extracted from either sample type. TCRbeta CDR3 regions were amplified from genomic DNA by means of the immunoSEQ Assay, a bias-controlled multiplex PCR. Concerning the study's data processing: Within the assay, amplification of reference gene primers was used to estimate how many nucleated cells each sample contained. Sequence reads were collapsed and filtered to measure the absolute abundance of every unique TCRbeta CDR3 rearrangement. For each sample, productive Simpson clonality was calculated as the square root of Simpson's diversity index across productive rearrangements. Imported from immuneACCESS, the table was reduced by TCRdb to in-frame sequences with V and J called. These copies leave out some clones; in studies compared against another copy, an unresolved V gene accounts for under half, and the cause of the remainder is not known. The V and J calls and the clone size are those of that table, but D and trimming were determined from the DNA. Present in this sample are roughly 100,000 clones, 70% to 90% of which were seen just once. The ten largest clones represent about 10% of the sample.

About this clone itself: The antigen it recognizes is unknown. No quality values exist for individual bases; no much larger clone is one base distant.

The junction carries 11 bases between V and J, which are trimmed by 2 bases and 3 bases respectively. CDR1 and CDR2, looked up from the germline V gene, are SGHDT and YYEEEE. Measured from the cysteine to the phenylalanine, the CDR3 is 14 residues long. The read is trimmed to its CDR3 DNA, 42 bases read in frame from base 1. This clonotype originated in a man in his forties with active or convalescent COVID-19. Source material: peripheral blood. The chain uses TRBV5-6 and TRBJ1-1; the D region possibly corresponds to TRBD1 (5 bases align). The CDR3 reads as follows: CASSLNRGDTEAFF. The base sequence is TGTGCCAGCAGCTTAAACCGGGGGGACACTGAAGCTTTCTTT.